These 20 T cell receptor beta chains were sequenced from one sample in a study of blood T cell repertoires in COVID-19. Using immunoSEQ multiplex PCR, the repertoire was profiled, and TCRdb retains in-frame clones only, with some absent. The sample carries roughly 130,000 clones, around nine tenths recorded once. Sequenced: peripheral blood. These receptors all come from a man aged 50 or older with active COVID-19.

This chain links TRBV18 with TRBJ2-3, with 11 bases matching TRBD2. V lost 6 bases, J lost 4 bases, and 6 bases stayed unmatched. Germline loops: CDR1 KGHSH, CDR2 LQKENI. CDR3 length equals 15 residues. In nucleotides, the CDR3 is TGTGCCAGCTCGCTAACTAGCGGGAGTGCAGATACGCAGTATTTT. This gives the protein CASSLTSGSADTQYF.

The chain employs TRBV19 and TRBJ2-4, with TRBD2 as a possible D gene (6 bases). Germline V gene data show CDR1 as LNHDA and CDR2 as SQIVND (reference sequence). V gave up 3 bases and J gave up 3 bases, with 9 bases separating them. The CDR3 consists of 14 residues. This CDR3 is CASSMQGGKNIQYF. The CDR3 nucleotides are TGTGCCAGTAGTATGCAGGGAGGCAAAAACATTCAGTACTTC. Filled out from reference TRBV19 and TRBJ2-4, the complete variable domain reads DGGITQSPKYLFRKEGQNVTLSCEQNLNHDAMYWYRQDPGQGLRLIYYSQIVNDFQKGDIAEGYSVSREKKESFPLTVTSAQKNPTAFYLCASSMQGGKNIQYFGAGTRLSVL.

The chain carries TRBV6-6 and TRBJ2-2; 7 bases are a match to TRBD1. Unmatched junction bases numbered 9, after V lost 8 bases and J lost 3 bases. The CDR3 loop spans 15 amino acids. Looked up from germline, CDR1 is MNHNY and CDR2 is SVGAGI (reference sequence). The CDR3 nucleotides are TGTGCCAGCGAGGGGGACAGACTCTACACCGGGGAGCTGTTTTTT. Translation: CASEGDRLYTGELFF.

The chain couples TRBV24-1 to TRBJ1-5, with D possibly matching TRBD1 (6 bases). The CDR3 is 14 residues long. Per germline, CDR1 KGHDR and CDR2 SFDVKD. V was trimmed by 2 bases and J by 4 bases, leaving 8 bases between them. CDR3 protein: CATSDYRGNQPQHF. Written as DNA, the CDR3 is TGTGCCACCAGTGATTATAGGGGGAATCAGCCCCAGCATTTT.

CDR3 loop: CASSQERLQAYLAKNIQYF. CDR3 DNA sequence: TGCGCCAGCAGCCAAGAGCGCCTACAGGCCTATCTGGCCAAAAACATTCAGTACTTC. The chain has TRBV4-1 and TRBJ2-4; D is perhaps TRBD1 (5 bases). Trimming removed 0 bases from V and 1 base from J, with 19 bases in between. This CDR3 contains 19 residues. Per the germline V gene, CDR1 is MGHRA and CDR2 is YSYEKL.

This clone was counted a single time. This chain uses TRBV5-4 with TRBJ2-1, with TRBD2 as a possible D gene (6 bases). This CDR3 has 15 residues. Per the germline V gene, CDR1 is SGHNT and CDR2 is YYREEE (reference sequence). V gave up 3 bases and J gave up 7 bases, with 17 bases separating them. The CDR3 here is CASSSGGLAGNEQFF. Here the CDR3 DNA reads TGTGCCAGCAGCTCCGGGGGACTTGCCGGAAATGAGCAGTTCTTC.

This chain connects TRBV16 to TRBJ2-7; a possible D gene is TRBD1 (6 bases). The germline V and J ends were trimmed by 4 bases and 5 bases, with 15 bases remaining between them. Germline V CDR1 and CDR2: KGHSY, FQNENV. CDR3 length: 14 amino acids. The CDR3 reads CASSPYRDGNEQYF. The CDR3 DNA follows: TGTGCCAGCAGCCCGTACAGGGACGGAAACGAGCAGTACTTC.

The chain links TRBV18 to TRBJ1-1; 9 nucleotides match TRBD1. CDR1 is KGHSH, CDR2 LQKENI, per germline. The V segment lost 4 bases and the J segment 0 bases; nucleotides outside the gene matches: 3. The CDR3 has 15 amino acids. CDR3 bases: TGTGCCAGCTCACACGGACAGGGGTTGAACACTGAAGCTTTCTTT. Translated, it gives CASSHGQGLNTEAFF.

CDR3 coding DNA: TGTGCCACCAGTGATCCTAGCGGGAACAATGAGCAGTTCTTC. This translates into CATSDPSGNNEQFF. The chain employs TRBV24-1 and TRBJ2-1; 9 nucleotides agree with TRBD2. Trimming at V came to 3 bases and at J to 5 bases, leaving 1 base not matched to a gene. Germline CDR1 is KGHDR and CDR2 is SFDVKD. This CDR3 contains 14 residues.

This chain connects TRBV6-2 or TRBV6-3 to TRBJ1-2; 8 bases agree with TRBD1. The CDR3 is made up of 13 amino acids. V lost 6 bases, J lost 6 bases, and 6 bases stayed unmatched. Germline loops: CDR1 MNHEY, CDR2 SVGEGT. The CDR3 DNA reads TGTGCCAGCAGCCGACAGGGGAACAATGGCTACACCTTC. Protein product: CASSRQGNNGYTF.

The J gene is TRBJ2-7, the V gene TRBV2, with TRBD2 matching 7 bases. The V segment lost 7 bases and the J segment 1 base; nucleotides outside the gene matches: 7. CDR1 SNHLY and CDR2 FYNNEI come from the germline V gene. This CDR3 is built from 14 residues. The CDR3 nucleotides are TGTGCCAGCAAGGCGGGAGCTCGATCCTACGAGCAGTACGTC. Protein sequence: CASKAGARSYEQYV.

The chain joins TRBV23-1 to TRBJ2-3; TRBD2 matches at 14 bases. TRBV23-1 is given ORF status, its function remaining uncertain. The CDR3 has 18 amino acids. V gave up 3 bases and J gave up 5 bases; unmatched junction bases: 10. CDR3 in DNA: TGCGCCAGCAGTCAGGAGGATGGACTAGCGGGGGGCGGAGATACGCAGTATTTT. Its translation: CASSQEDGLAGGGDTQYF.

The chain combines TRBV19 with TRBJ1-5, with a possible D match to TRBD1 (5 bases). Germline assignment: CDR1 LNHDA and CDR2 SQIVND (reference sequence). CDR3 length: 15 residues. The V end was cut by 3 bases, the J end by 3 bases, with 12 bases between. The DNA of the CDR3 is TGTGCCAGTAGTATCCTCGGACATGACAATCAGCCCCAGCATTTT. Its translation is CASSILGHDNQPQHF.

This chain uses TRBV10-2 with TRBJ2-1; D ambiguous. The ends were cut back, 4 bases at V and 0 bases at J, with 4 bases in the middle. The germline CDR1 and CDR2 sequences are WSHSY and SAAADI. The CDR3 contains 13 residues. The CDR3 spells CASSGGSYNEQFF. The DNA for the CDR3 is TGCGCCAGCAGTGGCGGCTCCTACAATGAGCAGTTCTTC.

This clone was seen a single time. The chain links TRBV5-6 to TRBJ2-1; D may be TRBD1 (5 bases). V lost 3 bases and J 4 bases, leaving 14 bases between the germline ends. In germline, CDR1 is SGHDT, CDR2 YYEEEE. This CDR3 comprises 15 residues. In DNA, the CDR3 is TGTGCCAGCAGCTCCAGGGTCCAAGCATACAATGAGCAGTTCTTC. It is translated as CASSSRVQAYNEQFF.

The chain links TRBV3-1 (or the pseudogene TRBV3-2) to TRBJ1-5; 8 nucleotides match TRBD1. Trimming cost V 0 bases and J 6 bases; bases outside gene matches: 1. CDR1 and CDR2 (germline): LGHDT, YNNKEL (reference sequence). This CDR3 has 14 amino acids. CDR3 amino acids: CASSQDTGGQPQHF. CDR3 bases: TGTGCCAGCAGCCAAGACACAGGGGGTCAGCCCCAGCATTTT.

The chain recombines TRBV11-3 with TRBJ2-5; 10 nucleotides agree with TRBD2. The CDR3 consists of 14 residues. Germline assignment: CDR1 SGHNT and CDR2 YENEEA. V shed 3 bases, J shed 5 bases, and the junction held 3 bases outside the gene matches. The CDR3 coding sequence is TGTGCCAGCAGCTTGGGACTAGCGATCGAGACCCAGTACTTC. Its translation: CASSLGLAIETQYF. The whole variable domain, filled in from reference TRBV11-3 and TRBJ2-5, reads EAGVVQSPRYKIIEKKQPVAFWCNPISGHNTLYWYLQNLGQGPELLIRYENEEAVDDSQLPKDRFSAERLKGVDSTLKIQPAELGDSAVYLCASSLGLAIETQYFGPGTRLLVL.

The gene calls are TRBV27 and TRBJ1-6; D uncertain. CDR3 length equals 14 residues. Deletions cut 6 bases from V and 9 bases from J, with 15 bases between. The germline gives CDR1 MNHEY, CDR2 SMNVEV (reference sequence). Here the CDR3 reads CASSLQAHSSPLHF. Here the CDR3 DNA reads TGTGCCAGCAGCCTCCAGGCGCACAGTTCACCCCTCCACTTT.

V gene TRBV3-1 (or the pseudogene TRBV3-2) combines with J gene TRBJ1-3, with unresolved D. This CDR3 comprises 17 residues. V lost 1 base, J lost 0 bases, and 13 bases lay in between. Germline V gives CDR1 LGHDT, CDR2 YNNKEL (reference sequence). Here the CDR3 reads CASSQAVGGGSGNTIYF. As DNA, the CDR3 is TGTGCCAGCAGCCAAGCAGTGGGAGGTGGCTCTGGAAACACCATATATTTT.

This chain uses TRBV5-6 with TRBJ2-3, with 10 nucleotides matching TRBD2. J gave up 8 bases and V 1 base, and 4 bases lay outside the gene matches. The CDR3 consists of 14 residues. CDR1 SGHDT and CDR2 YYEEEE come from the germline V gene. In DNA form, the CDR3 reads TGTGCCAGCAGCTTGAGCGGGGGGGTAGGTACGCAGTATTTT. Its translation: CASSLSGGVGTQYF.